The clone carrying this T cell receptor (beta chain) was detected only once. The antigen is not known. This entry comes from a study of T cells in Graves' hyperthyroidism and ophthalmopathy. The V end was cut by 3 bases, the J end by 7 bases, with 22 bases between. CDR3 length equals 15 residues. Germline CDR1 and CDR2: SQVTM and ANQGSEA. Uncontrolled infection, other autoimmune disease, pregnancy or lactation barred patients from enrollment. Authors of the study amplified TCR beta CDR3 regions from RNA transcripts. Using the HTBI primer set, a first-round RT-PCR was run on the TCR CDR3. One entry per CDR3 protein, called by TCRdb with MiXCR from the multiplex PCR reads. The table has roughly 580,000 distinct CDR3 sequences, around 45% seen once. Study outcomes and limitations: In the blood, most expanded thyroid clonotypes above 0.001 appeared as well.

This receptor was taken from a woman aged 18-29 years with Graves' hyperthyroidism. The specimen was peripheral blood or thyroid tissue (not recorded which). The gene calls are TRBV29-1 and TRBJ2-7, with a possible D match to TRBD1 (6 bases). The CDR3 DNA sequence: TGCAGCGTTGAGACAAGGGGACACGTAAGCGATGAGCAGTACTTC. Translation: CSVETRGHVSDEQYF.